This TCR beta chain originates from a study of CD8 T cells in ankylosing spondylitis. Overall study results and limits: Blood from ankylosing spondylitis patients appeared to carry a characteristic roughly eight-variant TCR beta motif. Reportedly, matched ankylosing spondylitis synovial fluid was significantly enriched for disease-linked clones. In synovial fluid and blood from reactive arthritis, some motif variants were previously reported. Disease-linked clones displayed a CD8+ phenotype and appeared relatively rarely in peripheral blood.

This clonotype was recorded at least ten times. Its target is not known. Quantitative 5'-RACE was performed with molecular barcodes, and it yielded the TCR beta libraries. TCRdb re-analysed the 5' RACE reads in MiXCR, keeping a single row per CDR3 protein. The repertoire holds roughly 490,000 distinct CDR3 sequences, with approximately 5% as singletons. This CDR3 contains 14 residues. Germline V gene lookup returns CDR1 DFQATT and CDR2 SNEGSKA (reference sequence). V lost 6 bases, J lost 4 bases, and 18 bases lay in between. This sequence originates from a male donor with ankylosing spondylitis. Specimen: blood, either unsorted or a sorted T cell fraction (not recorded which). The rearrangement links TRBV20-1 to TRBJ2-5; TRBD1 or TRBD2 may be the D gene (6 bases each). Here the CDR3 DNA reads TGCAGTGCAAGGGACTTTCGAGGGGGAGAGACCCAGTACTTC. It translates to CSARDFRGGETQYF.